Listed here are 25 T cell receptor beta chains from one sample, sequenced in a study of blood T cell repertoires in COVID-19. TCRdb's copy holds only in-frame clones and misses some; the assay was immunoSEQ multiplex PCR. The table has around 180,000 clones, more than 75% seen once. Sequencing was carried out using PBMCs or T cells enriched from blood (not recorded which). The receptors originated from a woman aged 45-65 years with acute COVID-19.

This chain connects TRBV25-1 to TRBJ2-4, with 8 positions matching TRBD2. Germline V lookup: CDR1 MGHDK, CDR2 SYGVNS. This CDR3 region has 15 residues. V was pared by 3 bases and J by 5 bases, with 6 bases of the junction left unmatched. This CDR3 reads CASSERGGTQNIQYF. The CDR3 coding sequence is TGTGCCAGCAGTGAGCGCGGGGGGACACAAAACATTCAGTACTTC.

This chain links TRBV4-1 with TRBJ2-1; unclear D gene. This CDR3 region has 14 residues. Germline V gene data show CDR1 as MGHRA and CDR2 as YSYEKL. V was shortened by 0 bases and J by 6 bases, with 9 bases between the two germline ends. CDR3 coding DNA: TGCGCCAGCAGCCAAGATTACAGCTTCAATGAGCAGTTCTTC. As protein: CASSQDYSFNEQFF.

The chain joins TRBV6-2 or TRBV6-3 to TRBJ2-5; 9 bases are shared with TRBD2. V lost 0 bases to trimming and J lost 7 bases; unmatched junction nucleotides: 18. The CDR3 has 19 amino acids. Germline CDR1 reads MNHEY; CDR2 reads SVGEGT. The CDR3 DNA sequence: TGTGCCAGCAGTTACTCGATTATAGGAGCGGGGGGCCCTGGAGGGACCCAGTACTTC. It encodes CASSYSIIGAGGPGGTQYF.

V and J are TRBV28 and TRBJ1-5; D is unclear. V was cut by 2 bases and J by 11 bases, with 13 bases left in between. The CDR3 runs 13 residues. Per germline, CDR1 MDHEN and CDR2 SYDVKM. In DNA, the CDR3 is TGTGCCAGCAGTTTAGTAACTCCGGAGGCCCAGCATTTT. Translating it yields CASSLVTPEAQHF.

V usage is TRBV27 and J usage is TRBJ2-3; 7 bases map to TRBD2. With 6 bases clipped from V and 2 bases from J, the junction kept 14 bases outside the gene matches. Looked up from germline, CDR1 is MNHEY and CDR2 is SMNVEV (reference sequence). The CDR3 totals 17 residues. CDR3 protein: CASSSRGGWGVTDTQYF. The CDR3 nucleotides read TGTGCCAGCAGCTCCCGGGGAGGGTGGGGGGTCACAGATACGCAGTATTTT.

J is TRBJ1-1 and V is TRBV10-3, with 7 bases aligning to TRBD1. CDR3 length: 13 residues. Germline V gene lookup returns CDR1 ENHRY and CDR2 SYGVKD. Germline trimming cut 3 bases from V and 6 bases from J; bases unmatched to any gene: 4. CDR3 DNA sequence: TGTGCCATCAGTGAACAGGGGACGCCTGAAGCTTTCTTT. Translated: CAISEQGTPEAFF.

This clone was picked up a small number of times. CDR3 in amino acids: CAWSVAGLNNSPLHF. DNA for the CDR3: TGTGCCTGGAGTGTGGCGGGTCTCAATAATTCACCCCTCCACTTT. The chain has TRBV30 and TRBJ1-6; D gene unclear. The V gene's germline CDR1 is GTSNPN and CDR2 SVGIG (reference sequence). The V and J ends lost 0 bases and 5 bases respectively, with 11 bases between them. This CDR3 has 15 amino acids.

The gene calls are TRBV6-5 and TRBJ2-1; no definite D call. Deletions cut 2 bases from V and 0 bases from J, with 8 bases between. In germline, CDR1 is MNHEY, CDR2 SVGAGI. The CDR3 covers 15 residues. The CDR3 DNA is TGTGCCAGCAGTTACGGCTCAAGCTCCTACAATGAGCAGTTCTTC. Encoded protein: CASSYGSSSYNEQFF.

In this sample, this clone turned up a few times. V usage is TRBV27 and J usage is TRBJ1-4, with TRBD1 as a possible D gene (6 bases). Germline-derived CDR1 and CDR2 are MNHEY and SMNVEV (reference sequence). V dropped 2 bases and J dropped 7 bases, with 11 bases sitting between them. This CDR3 contains 14 residues. DNA for the CDR3: TGTGCCAGCAGTTTACTCAGGGGTGGTGAAAAACTGTTTTTT. Translated, it gives CASSLLRGGEKLFF.

This clone has more than one count but fewer than ten. This rearrangement joins TRBV5-1 to TRBJ1-3; unclear D gene. There are 15 residues in the CDR3. The germline V and J ends were trimmed by 0 bases and 0 bases, with 7 bases remaining between them. CDR1 and CDR2 from the germline V gene are SGHRS and YFSETQ. Written as DNA, the CDR3 is TGCGCCAGCAGCTTGGAACAATACTCTGGAAACACCATATATTTT. Its translation is CASSLEQYSGNTIYF.

This clone was counted a single time. This chain uses TRBV7-9 with TRBJ2-5; the D gene is possibly TRBD2 (6 bases). The CDR3 sequence is 16 residues long. V was clipped by 6 bases and J by 5 bases, with 22 bases between them. The germline V gene encodes CDR1 SEHNR and CDR2 FQNEAQ (reference sequence). The CDR3 sequence is CASRLVGGSIGETQYF. The CDR3 DNA reads TGTGCCAGCAGACTAGTCGGGGGAAGCATTGGGGAGACCCAGTACTTC. The variable domain in full, with the rest retrieved from reference TRBV7-9 and TRBJ2-5, is DTGVSQNPRHKITKRGQNVTFRCDPISEHNRLYWYRQTLGQGPEFLTYFQNEAQLEKSRLLSDRFSAERPKGSFSTLEIQRTEQGDSAMYLCASRLVGGSIGETQYFGPGTRLLVL.

V usage is TRBV7-9 and J usage is TRBJ2-2, with a possible D match to TRBD2 (5 bases). V lost 1 base to trimming and J lost 4 bases, with 10 bases between them. The CDR3 spans 15 residues. Germline V lookup: CDR1 SEHNR, CDR2 FQNEAQ (reference sequence). The CDR3 protein is CASSLGGLLTGELFF. The CDR3 nucleotides read TGTGCCAGCAGCTTAGGAGGACTCCTCACCGGGGAGCTGTTTTTT. Full variable domain (missing parts from reference TRBV7-9 and TRBJ2-2): DTGVSQNPRHKITKRGQNVTFRCDPISEHNRLYWYRQTLGQGPEFLTYFQNEAQLEKSRLLSDRFSAERPKGSFSTLEIQRTEQGDSAMYLCASSLGGLLTGELFFGEGSRLTVL.

This chain joins TRBV29-1 and TRBJ2-5; 7 positions match TRBD1. Trimming took 3 bases from V and 4 from J; bases not matched to a gene: 11. CDR3 length equals 15 residues. CDR1 and CDR2 (germline): SQVTM, ANQGSEA. CDR3 protein: CSVDGRQGDGETQYF. CDR3 DNA: TGCAGCGTTGATGGCCGGCAGGGGGACGGAGAGACCCAGTACTTC.

This clone was counted between two and nine times. CDR3 nucleotides: TGTGCCAGCAGTGCGGGACAGGCGGTAGGGGAGACCCAGTACTTC. Its translation: CASSAGQAVGETQYF. The genes are TRBV27 and TRBJ2-5, with 8 bases matching TRBD1. CDR1 is MNHEY, CDR2 SMNVEV, per germline (reference sequence). The J segment lost 5 bases and the V segment lost 5 bases, leaving 10 bases of the junction unmatched. The CDR3 is 15 amino acids.

The rearrangement uses TRBV28 and TRBJ1-2, with D perhaps TRBD1 (5 bases). The V end lost 3 bases, the J end lost 4 bases, and 9 bases lay between the germline ends. This CDR3 contains 13 residues. Germline values: CDR1 MDHEN, CDR2 SYDVKM. For the CDR3, the DNA is TGTGCCAGCAGTTTGAGCAGGGCCTATGGCTACACCTTC. Its translation is CASSLSRAYGYTF.

The J gene is TRBJ1-1, the V gene TRBV4-2, with 10 positions matching TRBD1. There are 14 residues in the CDR3. CDR1 and CDR2 from the germline V gene are LGHNA and YNFKEQ. The V gene end was trimmed by 6 bases and the J gene end by 3 bases; junction bases not matched to a gene: 4. This CDR3 reads CASRRDRGHTEAFF. The CDR3 DNA is TGTGCCAGCAGGCGTGACAGGGGGCACACTGAAGCTTTCTTT.

This chain uses TRBV29-1 with TRBJ1-1; 10 bases align to TRBD1. The CDR3 contains 13 residues. Looked up from germline, CDR1 is SQVTM and CDR2 is ANQGSEA. V shed 7 bases, J shed 5 bases, and the junction held 7 bases outside the gene matches. The CDR3 loop is CSGRQGAWTEAFF. The CDR3 DNA reads TGCAGCGGAAGACAGGGGGCGTGGACTGAAGCTTTCTTT.

This clone was seen only a few times. This rearrangement joins TRBV5-1 to TRBJ2-2, with 11 nucleotides matching TRBD2. The germline V gene encodes CDR1 SGHRS and CDR2 YFSETQ. The V and J ends lost 7 bases and 1 base, in that order; junction bases with no gene match: 6. This CDR3 contains 16 residues. In DNA, the CDR3 is TGCGCCAGCGGGGGAGGACTAGCGGGGAACACCGGGGAGCTGTTTTTT. Amino acids: CASGGGLAGNTGELFF. Complete variable domain (other parts from reference TRBV5-1 and TRBJ2-2): KAGVTQTPRYLIKTRGQQVTLSCSPISGHRSVSWYQQTPGQGLQFLFEYFSETQRNKGNFPGRFSGRQFSNSRSEMNVSTLELGDSALYLCASGGGLAGNTGELFFGEGSRLTVL.

The CDR3 is CASSSWTRRNTGELFF. The CDR3 DNA follows: TGTGCCAGCAGCTCCTGGACTAGAAGGAACACCGGGGAGCTGTTTTTT. This chain connects TRBV7-2 to TRBJ2-2; the match to TRBD2 covers 7 bases. The V gene end was trimmed by 4 bases and the J gene end by 1 base; junction bases not matched to a gene: 6. This CDR3 comprises 16 residues. The germline V gene has CDR1 SGHTA and CDR2 FQGNSA.

The chain joins TRBV6-5 to TRBJ1-4, with TRBD1 matching over 7 bases. Per the germline V gene, CDR1 is MNHEY and CDR2 is SVGAGI. Trimming removed 0 bases from V and 3 bases from J; junction bases left unmatched: 1. The CDR3 is made up of 15 amino acids. This CDR3 is CASSYSQGSNEKLFF. The CDR3, as DNA: TGTGCCAGCAGTTACTCACAGGGGTCTAATGAAAAACTGTTTTTT.

By share of the sample, this clone is medium-sized. The V gene is TRBV24-1, the J gene TRBJ2-4, with TRBD2 as a possible D gene (5 bases). Trimming took 3 bases from V and 7 from J, leaving 21 bases between them. Germline V gene data show CDR1 as KGHDR and CDR2 as SFDVKD. The CDR3 sequence is 17 residues long. CDR3 in amino acids: CATSDGTGGRVGNIQYF. The CDR3 coding sequence is TGTGCCACCAGTGATGGAACTGGAGGCCGTGTTGGTAACATTCAGTACTTC.

The gene calls are TRBV14 and TRBJ1-6; D possibly corresponds to TRBD1 (6 bases). The CDR3 has 15 amino acids. Germline CDR1 is SGHDN and CDR2 is FVKESK. Trimming took 7 bases from V and 7 from J, leaving 17 bases between them. The CDR3 bases are TGTGCCAGCAAAAAAGAGGGGGTTGGCAATTCACCCCTCCACTTT. Residues: CASKKEGVGNSPLHF.

The chain joins TRBV19 to TRBJ1-2; TRBD1 matches 7 bases. The CDR3 length is 12 residues. J was trimmed by 4 bases and V by 4 bases; bases with no gene match: 0. Germline CDR1 and CDR2: LNHDA and SQIVND (reference sequence). CDR3 in amino acids: CASSRDSYGYTF. CDR3 nucleotides: TGTGCCAGTAGTAGGGACAGCTATGGCTACACCTTC.

The rearrangement joins TRBV5-1 to TRBJ2-1; a possible D gene is TRBD2 (6 bases). V dropped 2 bases and J dropped 4 bases, with 13 bases sitting between them. The length of the CDR3 is 15 residues. From germline, CDR1 is SGHRS and CDR2 YFSETQ. The CDR3 DNA sequence: TGCGCCAGCAGCTTAGACAATGGGGGGTACAATGAGCAGTTCTTC. Translation gives CASSLDNGGYNEQFF.

This clone was observed a few times. The genes are TRBV24-1 and TRBJ2-7, with 9 positions matching TRBD1. The CDR3 covers 17 residues. The V gene end was trimmed by 4 bases and the J gene end by 2 bases; junction bases not matched to a gene: 11. Germline V gives CDR1 KGHDR, CDR2 SFDVKD. CDR3 region: CATSDRGGQGGPYEQYV. The CDR3, as DNA: TGTGCCACCAGTGACAGGGGGGGACAGGGTGGGCCCTACGAGCAGTACGTC.